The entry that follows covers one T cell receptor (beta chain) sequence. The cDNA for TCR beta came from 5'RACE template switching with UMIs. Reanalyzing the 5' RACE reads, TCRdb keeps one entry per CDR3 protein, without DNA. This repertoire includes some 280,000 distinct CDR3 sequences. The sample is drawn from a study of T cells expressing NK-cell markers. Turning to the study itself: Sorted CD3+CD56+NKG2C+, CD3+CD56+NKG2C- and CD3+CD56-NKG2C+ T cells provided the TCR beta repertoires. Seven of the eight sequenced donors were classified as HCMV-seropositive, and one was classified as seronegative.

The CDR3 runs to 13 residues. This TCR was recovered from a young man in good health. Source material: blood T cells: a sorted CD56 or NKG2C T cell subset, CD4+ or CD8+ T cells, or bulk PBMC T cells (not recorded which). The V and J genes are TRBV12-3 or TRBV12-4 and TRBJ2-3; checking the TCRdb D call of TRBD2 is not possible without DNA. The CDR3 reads CASRLAQSDTQYF.